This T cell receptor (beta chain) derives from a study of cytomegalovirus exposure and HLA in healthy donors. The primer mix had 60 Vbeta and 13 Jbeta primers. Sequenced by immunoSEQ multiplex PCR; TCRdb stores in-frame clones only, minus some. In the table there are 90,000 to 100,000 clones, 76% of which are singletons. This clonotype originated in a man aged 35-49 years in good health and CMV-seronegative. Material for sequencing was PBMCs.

The CDR3 loop is CASSSGSPPLHF. DNA for the CDR3: TGTGCCAGCAGCTCAGGGTCCCCGCCCCTCCACTTT. V is TRBV7-3 and J is TRBJ1-6, with D maybe TRBD1 (5 bases). Deletions cut 4 bases from V and 13 bases from J, with 11 bases between. Germline V CDR1 and CDR2: SGHTA, FQGTGA. The CDR3 spans 12 residues.